This T cell receptor beta chain is from a study of memory CD4+ T cells and cytomegalovirus serostatus. Study-level information: Healthy Belgian adult donors included about 10 CMV-positive and around 25 CMV-negative people.

Germline CDR1 is SQVTM and CDR2 is ANQGSEA. The CDR3 contains 14 residues. V dropped 5 bases and J dropped 1 base, with 12 bases sitting between them. The sample holds one count of this clone. The table came from immunoSEQ multiplex PCR; TCRdb's copy has only in-frame clones and leaves some out. The table has about 57,000 clones, more than 60% seen once. The sort gate was single viable CD3+CD4+CD8-CD45RO+ cells for memory CD4+ T cells. Sequenced input: memory CD4+ T cells from blood. This clonotype was obtained from an adult in good health and CMV-seronegative. This chain uses TRBV29-1 with TRBJ1-5, with a possible D match to TRBD1 (5 bases). The CDR3 coding sequence is TGCAGCGTTCGGCAGGGAGGGAGCAATCAGCCCCAGCATTTT. Translated: CSVRQGGSNQPQHF. Together with reference TRBV29-1 and TRBJ1-5, the CDR3 gives the full variable domain: SAVISQKPSRDICQRGTSLTIQCQVDSQVTMMFWYRQQPGQSLTLIATANQGSEATYESGFVIDKFPISRPNLTFSTLTVSNMSPEDSSIYLCSVRQGGSNQPQHFGDGTRLSIL.